This T cell receptor (beta chain) was documented in a study of shared T cell receptors in the human thymus. The CDR3 sequence is 17 residues long. The V and J ends lost 4 bases and 2 bases, in that order; junction bases with no gene match: 10. The germline V gene has CDR1 LNHDA and CDR2 SQIVND (reference sequence). The protocol was immunoSEQ multiplex PCR, while the TCRdb copy is restricted to in-frame clones and leaves out a portion. The sample contains hundreds of thousands of clones, roughly 88% of which appear only once. The count of this clone is one. A further study also used this sample, focusing on human thymus T cells. That study reports: Finnish infants who were healthy and having corrective surgery for congenital heart defects made up the donors. Resections from corrective heart surgery provided thymus tissue. Use of V and J genes seemed skewed within the thymic and blood repertoires. Highly overlapping thymic repertoires among unrelated individuals were reported in related research.

The sequencing input was thymocytes. This sequence was found in a boy in the first two years of life with a congenital heart defect. The chain combines TRBV19 with TRBJ2-1; 8 bases are a match to TRBD2. CDR3: CASSTSQRGFPYNEQFF. The CDR3, as DNA: TGTGCCAGTAGTACCAGCCAGCGGGGGTTCCCCTACAATGAGCAGTTCTTC.